The 29 T cell receptor beta chains in this list originate from one sample, sequenced in a study of blood T cell repertoires in COVID-19. Measured with immunoSEQ multiplex PCR; TCRdb has only the in-frame clones, and not every one. In the table there are fewer than 450,000 clones, more than 75% of which are singletons. The sequencing input was PBMCs or T cells enriched from blood (not recorded which). These receptors originate from a woman in her late teens or twenties who had recovered from COVID-19.

In regard to this clone: Other DNA variants within this sample encode the same CDR3. This sequence joins TRBV7-2 and TRBJ1-1; 8 positions match TRBD1. The V and J ends lost 2 bases and 5 bases, in that order; junction bases with no gene match: 1. The CDR3 length is 13 residues. Germline-derived CDR1 and CDR2 are SGHTA and FQGNSA. The CDR3 protein is CASSLTGGTEAFF. The DNA for the CDR3 is TGTGCCAGCAGCTTAACAGGGGGGACTGAAGCTTTCTTT.

J is TRBJ2-7 and V is TRBV7-9; 7 bases line up with TRBD1. Germline V gives CDR1 SEHNR, CDR2 FQNEAQ (reference sequence). The CDR3 spans 14 residues. J lost 3 bases, V lost 5 bases, and 7 bases had no gene match. The CDR3 loop is CASSRQGQNYEQYF. The DNA for the CDR3 is TGTGCCAGCAGCCGACAGGGACAGAACTACGAGCAGTACTTC.

The V call is TRBV5-1, the J call TRBJ2-7; 8 nucleotides align to TRBD1. From germline, CDR1 is SGHRS and CDR2 YFSETQ. The CDR3 is 14 amino acids. The V segment lost 2 bases and the J segment 4 bases; nucleotides outside the gene matches: 5. Here the CDR3 DNA reads TGCGCCAGCAGCTTCGAGACAGGGGCTTACGAGCAGTACTTC. Its protein product is CASSFETGAYEQYF.

The V call is TRBV11-1, the J call TRBJ2-1, with 10 nucleotides matching TRBD1. Trimming cost V 4 bases and J 5 bases; bases outside gene matches: 5. CDR1 and CDR2 from the germline V gene are SGHAT and FQDESV (reference sequence). This CDR3 comprises 15 residues. The CDR3 nucleotides are TGTGCCAGCAGCTCCTCCGGGACAGGGGACAATGAGCAGTTCTTC. As protein: CASSSSGTGDNEQFF.

The rearrangement uses TRBV5-1 and TRBJ1-1; D unresolved. V gave up 0 bases and J gave up 1 base, with 10 bases separating them. From germline, CDR1 is SGHRS and CDR2 YFSETQ. The CDR3 sequence is 15 residues long. The CDR3 DNA reads as TGCGCCAGCAGCTTGGAGGCGGGTACGAACACTGAAGCTTTCTTT. Translating it yields CASSLEAGTNTEAFF.

The sample holds one count of this clone. The chain uses TRBV11-3 and TRBJ1-4; maybe TRBD1 (6 bases). The V end was cut by 6 bases, the J end by 5 bases, with 16 bases between. Germline CDR1 is SGHNT and CDR2 is YENEEA. The CDR3 is 15 amino acids. The CDR3: CASRTSGTRNEKLFF. CDR3 coding DNA: TGTGCCAGCAGGACATCCGGGACACGGAATGAAAAACTGTTTTTT.

This clone occurred a few times. In DNA, the CDR3 is TGTGCCAGCAGCAAGGGGTCGGACATCAGATCAGCTAACTATGGCTACACCTTC. It codes for CASSKGSDIRSANYGYTF. The rearrangement links TRBV21-1 to TRBJ1-2; no DNA check was done on the table's D call, TRBD1. TRBV21-1 constitutes a pseudogene. This CDR3 has 18 residues.

V gene TRBV30 combines with J gene TRBJ2-7; D ambiguous. The length of the CDR3 is 11 residues. The germline V gene has CDR1 GTSNPN and CDR2 SVGIG (reference sequence). Trimming pared 0 bases from V and 6 bases from J, leaving 6 bases between. CDR3 amino acids: CAWSVSVEQYF. CDR3 DNA: TGTGCCTGGAGTGTATCGGTCGAGCAGTACTTC.

This chain connects TRBV4-2 to TRBJ2-7, with TRBD2 as a possible D gene (5 bases). The V gene's germline CDR1 is LGHNA and CDR2 YNFKEQ. Trimming pared 1 base from V and 4 bases from J, leaving 11 bases between. CDR3 size: 14 residues. DNA of the CDR3: TGTGCCAGCAGCCAAGGGGGAGACTTTTACGAGCAGTACTTC. Translation gives CASSQGGDFYEQYF.

The rearrangement joins TRBV6-6 to TRBJ2-1; TRBD1 agrees at 8 bases. The CDR3 runs 13 residues. Germline CDR1 MNHNY, CDR2 SVGAGI (reference sequence). The junction had 10 bases not matched to a gene; V was cut back by 9 bases and J by 9 bases. The CDR3 nucleotides read TGTGCCAGTGCGGACAGGGCCAGTAGTGAGCAGTTCTTC. Protein: CASADRASSEQFF.

This clone was seen only once. V and J are TRBV2 and TRBJ1-1, with D possibly TRBD1 on 5 matching bases. Trimming took 7 bases from V and 1 from J, leaving 10 bases between them. Germline-derived CDR1 and CDR2 are SNHLY and FYNNEI. This CDR3 contains 13 residues. CDR3 in amino acids: CASTWGGNTEAFF. The CDR3, as DNA: TGTGCCAGCACCTGGGGGGGGAACACTGAAGCTTTCTTT.

This sequence joins TRBV9 and TRBJ1-6; TRBD1 matches at 7 bases. There are 16 residues in the CDR3. Germline CDR1 and CDR2: SGDLS and YYNGEE. Trimming at V came to 6 bases and at J to 2 bases, leaving 8 bases not matched to a gene. The CDR3 DNA is TGTGCCAGCAACCCCACAGGGGACACCTATAATTCACCCCTCCACTTT. Encoded protein: CASNPTGDTYNSPLHF.

In DNA form, the CDR3 reads TGCGCCAGCAGCTTGGAACAGGGGAACACTGAAGCTTTCTTT. Its translation is CASSLEQGNTEAFF. J is TRBJ1-1 and V is TRBV5-1, with D perhaps TRBD1 (6 bases). Germline lookup yields CDR1 SGHRS and CDR2 YFSETQ. V lost 0 bases and J lost 1, with 7 bases in between. The CDR3 loop spans 14 amino acids.

This chain joins TRBV18 and TRBJ2-3; 14 nucleotides match TRBD2. V was pared by 6 bases and J by 0 bases, with 5 bases of the junction left unmatched. CDR3 size: 17 residues. Per germline, CDR1 KGHSH and CDR2 LQKENI. The CDR3 region has the DNA TGTGCCAGCTCTCGGGGACTAGCGGGGGCTAGCACAGATACGCAGTATTTT. This codes for CASSRGLAGASTDTQYF.

J is TRBJ1-2 and V is TRBV5-6; maybe TRBD1 (5 bases). CDR3 length equals 13 residues. Germline V lookup: CDR1 SGHDT, CDR2 YYEEEE. Trimming pared 2 bases from V and 5 bases from J, leaving 10 bases between. The CDR3 protein is CASSFQGFYGYTF. The CDR3 region has the DNA TGTGCCAGCAGCTTCCAGGGTTTTTATGGCTACACCTTC.

This clone appeared a single time. The chain combines TRBV6-1 with TRBJ1-1, with 7 bases identical to TRBD1. V shed 2 bases, J shed 5 bases, and the junction held 14 bases outside the gene matches. This CDR3 has 17 residues. Germline-derived CDR1 and CDR2 are MNHNS and SASEGT. Here the CDR3 reads CASSELNTERGRTEAFF. The CDR3, as DNA: TGTGCCAGCAGTGAATTAAATACGGAGAGGGGGCGGACTGAAGCTTTCTTT.

In nucleotides, the CDR3 is TGTGCCAGCAGCTCACATAGCGCGTGGAATGAGCAGTTCTTC. Amino acids: CASSSHSAWNEQFF. V gene TRBV5-4 combines with J gene TRBJ2-1, with TRBD2 as a possible D gene (5 bases). This CDR3 comprises 14 residues. V was pared by 3 bases and J by 7 bases, with 14 bases between. Germline V gene sequence: CDR1 SGHNT, CDR2 YYREEE (reference sequence).

V usage is TRBV30 and J usage is TRBJ1-1; 8 bases line up with TRBD1. This CDR3 region has 12 residues. Unmatched junction bases numbered 5, after V lost 3 bases and J lost 8 bases. Germline CDR1 and CDR2: GTSNPN and SVGIG (reference sequence). The CDR3 DNA reads TGTGCCTGGAGCGACGGACAGGGAGAAGCTTTCTTT. Protein product: CAWSDGQGEAFF.

This clone turned up a few times. The rearrangement links TRBV29-1 to TRBJ2-5; TRBD2 is a possible D gene (6 bases). From germline, CDR1 is SQVTM and CDR2 ANQGSEA. CDR3 length: 15 amino acids. The ends were cut back, 1 base at V and 5 bases at J, with 17 bases in the middle. CDR3 coding DNA: TGCAGCGTTGAAGGAACCGGGGGACGCGGGGAGACCCAGTACTTC. This sequence encodes CSVEGTGGRGETQYF. Using reference TRBV29-1 and TRBJ2-5 for the parts outside the CDR3, the full variable domain is SAVISQKPSRDICQRGTSLTIQCQVDSQVTMMFWYRQQPGQSLTLIATANQGSEATYESGFVIDKFPISRPNLTFSTLTVSNMSPEDSSIYLCSVEGTGGRGETQYFGPGTRLLVL.

The chain uses TRBV15 and TRBJ1-2, with 10 bases aligning to TRBD1. This CDR3 has 18 residues. Germline assignment: CDR1 LNHNV and CDR2 YYDKDF (reference sequence). Trimming at V came to 0 bases and at J to 2 bases, leaving 9 bases not matched to a gene. CDR3 amino acids: CATSRDPRTGGGNYGYTF. The CDR3 nucleotides read TGTGCCACCAGCAGAGATCCCCGGACAGGGGGAGGCAACTATGGCTACACCTTC.

This sequence joins TRBV27 and TRBJ2-1; TRBD1 matches 8 bases. Germline CDR1 MNHEY, CDR2 SMNVEV (reference sequence). J gave up 9 bases and V 6 bases, and 7 bases lay outside the gene matches. The CDR3 length is 13 residues. CDR3 sequence: CASRPGQGGEQFF. In nucleotides, the CDR3 is TGTGCCAGCAGACCCGGACAGGGTGGTGAGCAGTTCTTC.

This clone showed up just once. The chain uses TRBV7-3 and TRBJ2-3, with 11 nucleotides matching TRBD1. Germline assignment: CDR1 SGHTA and CDR2 FQGTGA. The CDR3 loop spans 20 amino acids. The J segment lost 1 base and the V segment lost 2 bases, leaving 14 bases of the junction unmatched. The CDR3 is CASSLSQRTGGKIGTDTQYF. As DNA, the CDR3 is TGTGCCAGCAGCTTATCCCAACGGACAGGGGGCAAAATCGGCACAGATACGCAGTATTTT.

This chain links TRBV7-8 with TRBJ1-5; D is possibly TRBD1 (6 bases). V dropped 0 bases and J dropped 7 bases, with 10 bases sitting between them. This CDR3 spans 14 amino acids. Germline V CDR1 and CDR2: SGHVS, FQNEAQ. CDR3 loop: CASSLAGGGQPQHF. For the CDR3, the DNA is TGTGCCAGCAGCTTAGCAGGGGGGGGGCAGCCCCAGCATTTT.

The chain carries TRBV14 and TRBJ2-3; 7 positions agree with TRBD2. The germline CDR1 and CDR2 sequences are SGHDN and FVKESK. The CDR3 sequence is 17 residues long. V was pared by 3 bases and J by 3 bases, with 12 bases of the junction left unmatched. The chain's CDR3 is CASSHPGRPSGTDTQYF. The CDR3 nucleotides read TGTGCCAGCAGCCACCCCGGCCGGCCTAGCGGTACAGATACGCAGTATTTT.

The chain recombines TRBV7-3 with TRBJ2-1; weak D call: TRBD2 (6 bases). Trimming took off 5 bases at V and 8 bases at J, with 22 bases between the two ends. Germline lookup yields CDR1 SGHTA and CDR2 FQGTGA. The CDR3 runs 16 residues. The DNA of the CDR3 is TGTGCCAGCAGCCGACACGCAATAGCGGAAAGGGATGAGCAGTTCTTC. Translation gives CASSRHAIAERDEQFF. The variable domain in full, completed from reference TRBV7-3 and TRBJ2-1, reads GAGVSQTPSNKVTEKGKYVELRCDPISGHTALYWYRQSLGQGPEFLIYFQGTGAADDSGLPNDRFFAVRPEGSVSTLKIQRTERGDSAVYLCASSRHAIAERDEQFFGPGTRLTVL.

The rearrangement uses TRBV19 and TRBJ1-5, with D perhaps TRBD1 (6 bases). Germline values: CDR1 LNHDA, CDR2 SQIVND (reference sequence). V dropped 6 bases and J dropped 0 bases, with 15 bases sitting between them. This CDR3 is built from 16 residues. CDR3 sequence: CASRGTGRYSNQPQHF. The CDR3 nucleotides read TGTGCCAGTAGAGGTACAGGGCGGTATAGCAATCAGCCCCAGCATTTT.

The chain couples TRBV5-4 to TRBJ1-2; D gene ambiguous. This CDR3 has 14 amino acids. Germline CDR1 SGHNT, CDR2 YYREEE (reference sequence). V lost 3 bases and J lost 2, with 11 bases in between. DNA for the CDR3: TGTGCCAGCAGCTCCGCTGTCCTAAACTATGGCTACACCTTC. Protein sequence: CASSSAVLNYGYTF.

This chain connects TRBV7-8 to TRBJ2-7; 8 positions match TRBD1. The CDR3 extends over 19 amino acids. CDR1 is SGHVS and CDR2 is FQNEAQ in the germline V gene. The junction had 15 bases not matched to a gene; V was cut back by 2 bases and J by 0 bases. The CDR3 sequence: CASSLIGTGHRSNSYEQYF. CDR3 DNA sequence: TGTGCCAGCAGCTTAATCGGGACAGGCCACCGTTCAAACTCCTACGAGCAGTACTTC.

J is TRBJ1-3 and V is TRBV11-2, with 7 bases that match TRBD1. The CDR3 spans 16 residues. Germline CDR1 is SGHAT and CDR2 is FQNNGV. With 5 bases clipped from V and 3 bases from J, the junction kept 10 bases outside the gene matches. CDR3 loop: CASSDHDRVGGNTIYF. In nucleotides, the CDR3 is TGTGCCAGCAGCGATCATGACAGGGTCGGTGGAAACACCATATATTTT.